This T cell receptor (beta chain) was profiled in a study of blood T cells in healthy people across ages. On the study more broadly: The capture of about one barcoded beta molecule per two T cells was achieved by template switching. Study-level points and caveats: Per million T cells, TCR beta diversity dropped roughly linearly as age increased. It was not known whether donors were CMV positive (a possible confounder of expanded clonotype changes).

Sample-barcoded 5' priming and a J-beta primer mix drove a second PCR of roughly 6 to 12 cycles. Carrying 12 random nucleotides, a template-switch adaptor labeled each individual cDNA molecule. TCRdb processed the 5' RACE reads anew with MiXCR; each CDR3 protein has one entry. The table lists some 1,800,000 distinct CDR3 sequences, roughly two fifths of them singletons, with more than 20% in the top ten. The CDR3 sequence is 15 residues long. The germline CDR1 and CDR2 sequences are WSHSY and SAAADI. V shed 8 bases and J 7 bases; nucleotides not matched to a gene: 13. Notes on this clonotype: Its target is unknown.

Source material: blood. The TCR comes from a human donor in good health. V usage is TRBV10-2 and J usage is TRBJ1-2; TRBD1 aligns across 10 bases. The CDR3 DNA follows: TGCGCCAGCTGGGTTTCGACAGGGGGCGTTTCTGGCTACACCTTC. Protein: CASWVSTGGVSGYTF.